Presented here are 32 T cell receptor beta chains from one specimen sequenced in a study of cytomegalovirus exposure and HLA in healthy donors. It was with 60 Vbeta and 13 Jbeta primers that the PCR ran. Libraries were prepared by immunoSEQ multiplex PCR; TCRdb keeps only in-frame clonotypes and omits some of them. The sample holds about 300,000 clones, roughly 85% seen once. The sequenced sample was PBMCs. Every receptor here comes from a man aged 35 to 55 in good health and CMV-seropositive.

The gene calls are TRBV7-2 and TRBJ2-7; 7 positions match TRBD2. V dropped 0 bases and J dropped 4; count of bases not matched to a gene: 3. This CDR3 spans 14 amino acids. CDR1 is SGHTA and CDR2 is FQGNSA in the germline V gene. Written as DNA, the CDR3 is TGTGCCAGCAGCTTAGCCCTGCGGGGGTACGAGCAGTACTTC. Translating gives CASSLALRGYEQYF.

The chain couples TRBV5-4 to TRBJ2-7; 8 nucleotides match TRBD1. CDR3 length: 15 residues. CDR1 is SGHNT, CDR2 YYREEE, per germline (reference sequence). V shed 0 bases, J shed 5 bases, and the junction held 7 bases outside the gene matches. CDR3: CASSLARTGNHEQYF. The CDR3 bases are TGTGCCAGCAGCTTGGCCCGGACAGGGAACCACGAGCAGTACTTC.

The chain has TRBV13 and TRBJ1-2, with D tentatively TRBD1 (5 bases). This CDR3 has 15 amino acids. Germline V gives CDR1 PRHDT, CDR2 FYEKMQ (reference sequence). Trimming removed 1 base at V and 5 bases at J, with 14 bases between. The CDR3 nucleotides are TGTGCCAGCAGCTTAGCAGGGATCGATCGGTATGGCTACACCTTC. Translating gives CASSLAGIDRYGYTF. Complete variable domain (other parts from reference TRBV13 and TRBJ1-2): AAGVIQSPRHLIKEKRETATLKCYPIPRHDTVYWYQQGPGQDPQFLISFYEKMQSDKGSIPDRFSAQQFSDYHSELNMSSLELGDSALYFCASSLAGIDRYGYTFGSGTRLTVV.

The V and J genes are TRBV28 and TRBJ1-1, with 7 bases that match TRBD1. Germline CDR1 is MDHEN and CDR2 is SYDVKM. V lost 5 bases and J lost 0; bases outside the gene matches: 6. The CDR3 runs 15 residues. The CDR3 sequence is CASSSTGVMNTEAFF. The CDR3 nucleotides read TGTGCCAGCAGTAGTACAGGGGTGATGAACACTGAAGCTTTCTTT.

Comment on this clone: The junction shows a germline mismatch at one end, possibly a read error. The gene calls are TRBV7-9 and TRBJ2-7; a weak D match, TRBD1 (6 bases). Germline CDR1 is SEHNR and CDR2 is FQNEAQ (reference sequence). The CDR3 covers 16 residues. The CDR3 DNA reads as TGTTCCAGCAGCTTAGGGTTCGGGCAGGGGTTTTACGAGCAGTACTTC. Amino acids: CSSSLGFGQGFYEQYF. Full variable domain (missing parts from reference TRBV7-9 and TRBJ2-7): DTGVSQNPRHKITKRGQNVTFRCDPISEHNRLYWYRQTLGQGPEFLTYFQNEAQLEKSRLLSDRFSAERPKGSFSTLEIQRTEQGDSAMYLCSSSLGFGQGFYEQYFGPGTRLTVT.

This chain uses TRBV6-4 with TRBJ1-1; no firm D call. CDR1 MRHNA and CDR2 SNTAGT come from the germline V gene. The CDR3 is made up of 13 amino acids. V shed 4 bases and J shed 3 bases, with 9 bases lying between them. Here the CDR3 DNA reads TGTGCCAGCAGTGCCACCCGGGACACTGAAGCTTTCTTT. This gives the protein CASSATRDTEAFF.

The CDR3 DNA reads as TGCGCCAGCAGTCAATTAGGGGCCGGCAAGGCCAAAAACATTCAGTACTTC. It specifies CASSQLGAGKAKNIQYF. The chain employs TRBV23-1 and TRBJ2-4; the D gene is possibly TRBD1 (5 bases). TRBV23-1 counts as an open reading frame of uncertain function. V gave up 1 base and J gave up 1 base, with 14 bases separating them. The CDR3 sequence is 17 residues long.

This clone came up once. This chain joins TRBV18 and TRBJ1-5; no definite D call. Germline assignment: CDR1 KGHSH and CDR2 LQKENI. The CDR3 loop spans 13 amino acids. V lost 3 bases and J lost 5, with 8 bases in between. CDR3 sequence: CASSPAGDQPQHF. The CDR3 nucleotides are TGTGCCAGCTCACCCGCGGGTGATCAGCCCCAGCATTTT.

There are a few counts of this clone. This chain joins TRBV6-6 and TRBJ1-1, with D unresolved. The CDR3 is made up of 14 amino acids. Per germline, CDR1 MNHNY and CDR2 SVGAGI (reference sequence). Trimming pared 0 bases from V and 6 bases from J, leaving 11 bases between. Here the CDR3 reads CASSYSLDGPEAFF. The CDR3 bases are TGTGCCAGCAGTTACTCGCTAGACGGCCCTGAAGCTTTCTTT.

The rearrangement uses TRBV6-4 and TRBJ2-1; 11 bases are shared with TRBD2. CDR1 MRHNA and CDR2 SNTAGT come from the germline V gene. The CDR3 runs to 15 residues. V gave up 4 bases and J gave up 3 bases; unmatched junction bases: 2. The CDR3 DNA reads as TGTGCCAGCAGTGCCGGGACTAGCGGCTACAATGAGCAGTTCTTC. Its translation: CASSAGTSGYNEQFF.

The V call is TRBV7-3, the J call TRBJ2-3; 7 bases map to TRBD1. CDR3 length: 14 residues. Trimming at V came to 4 bases and at J to 0 bases, leaving 1 base not matched to a gene. Per germline, CDR1 SGHTA and CDR2 FQGTGA. The CDR3 DNA sequence: TGTGCCAGCAGCTCGACAGGGAGCACAGATACGCAGTATTTT. Translation gives CASSSTGSTDTQYF.

This clone was found once. V is TRBV18 and J is TRBJ2-3; 7 nucleotides align to TRBD1. After removal of 3 bases from V and 3 bases from J, the junction contained 9 bases not matched to a gene. The CDR3 runs to 16 residues. Looked up from germline, CDR1 is KGHSH and CDR2 is LQKENI. In nucleotides, the CDR3 is TGTGCCAGCTCACCCGGACAGGTAACGACTACAGATACGCAGTATTTT. Translation: CASSPGQVTTTDTQYF. Filled out from reference TRBV18 and TRBJ2-3, the complete variable domain reads NAGVMQNPRHLVRRRGQEARLRCSPMKGHSHVYWYRQLPEEGLKFMVYLQKENIIDESGMPKERFSAEFPKEGPSILRIQQVVRGDSAAYFCASSPGQVTTTDTQYFGPGTRLTVL.

The genes are TRBV4-2 and TRBJ1-4; D gene uncertain. CDR3 length: 16 amino acids. Germline lookup yields CDR1 LGHNA and CDR2 YNFKEQ. Trimming removed 0 bases from V and 2 bases from J, with 10 bases in between. The CDR3 protein is CASSQEADSTNEKLFF. CDR3 nucleotides: TGTGCCAGCAGCCAAGAGGCCGACTCGACTAATGAAAAACTGTTTTTT.

The chain combines TRBV7-6 with TRBJ2-7; the match to TRBD2 covers 9 bases. From germline, CDR1 is SGHVS and CDR2 FNYEAQ. After removal of 4 bases from V and 6 bases from J, the junction contained 7 bases not matched to a gene. The CDR3 spans 14 residues. CDR3 sequence reads: CASSSRGSGSEQYF. CDR3 sequence (DNA): TGTGCCAGCAGCTCCAGGGGTAGCGGGAGCGAGCAGTACTTC.

V and J are TRBV4-2 and TRBJ2-7; D is possibly TRBD2 (5 bases). The germline V gene encodes CDR1 LGHNA and CDR2 YNFKEQ. The CDR3 extends over 16 amino acids. The V end was cut by 3 bases, the J end by 0 bases, with 15 bases between. The CDR3 DNA reads TGTGCCAGCAGCCAGTTTCGGACTGGATACTCCTACGAGCAGTACTTC. Amino acids: CASSQFRTGYSYEQYF.

This clone came up once. J is TRBJ2-1 and V is TRBV29-1, with a tentative D call TRBD1 (5 bases). Germline CDR1 is SQVTM and CDR2 is ANQGSEA. The CDR3 has 11 residues. V was shortened by 5 bases and J by 5 bases, with 7 bases between the two germline ends. CDR3 region: CSVYRNNEQFF. The CDR3 bases are TGCAGCGTTTACAGGAACAATGAGCAGTTCTTC.

V usage is TRBV27 and J usage is TRBJ1-5, with 9 bases matching TRBD1. This CDR3 is 16 amino acids long. Trimming at V came to 6 bases and at J to 4 bases, leaving 10 bases not matched to a gene. Germline CDR1 and CDR2: MNHEY and SMNVEV (reference sequence). The CDR3 sequence is CASRSGTGSSNQPQHF. CDR3 bases: TGTGCCAGCAGGTCCGGGACAGGGAGTAGTAATCAGCCCCAGCATTTT.

The chain carries TRBV15 and TRBJ1-5, with 7 positions matching TRBD1. V lost 3 bases to trimming and J lost 4 bases; unmatched junction nucleotides: 12. Germline V lookup: CDR1 LNHNV, CDR2 YYDKDF (reference sequence). This CDR3 contains 17 residues. This CDR3 is CATSRRQGERTNQPQHF. Written as DNA, the CDR3 is TGTGCCACCAGCAGGCGACAGGGCGAACGAACTAATCAGCCCCAGCATTTT.

The chain is built from TRBV5-5 and TRBJ2-3; 8 bases align to TRBD2. Germline trimming cut 0 bases from V and 4 bases from J; bases unmatched to any gene: 4. From germline, CDR1 is SGHKS and CDR2 YYEKEE (reference sequence). CDR3 length: 15 amino acids. CDR3 DNA sequence: TGTGCCAGCAGCTTGGTAGCGGGATTGGCAGATACGCAGTATTTT. Its translation: CASSLVAGLADTQYF.

The chain is built from TRBV27 and TRBJ2-7; D uncertain. Between the trimmed V and J ends, which lost 2 bases and 6 bases, there was a span of 11 bases. Germline CDR1 reads MNHEY; CDR2 reads SMNVEV (reference sequence). This CDR3 has 13 residues. Here the CDR3 reads CASSLNTAAEQYF. The CDR3 bases are TGTGCCAGCAGTTTAAATACGGCGGCCGAGCAGTACTTC.

This chain links TRBV4-1 with TRBJ2-1; D is perhaps TRBD1 or TRBD2 (6 bases each). Deletions cut 4 bases from V and 8 bases from J, with 18 bases between. CDR1 is MGHRA, CDR2 YSYEKL, per germline. The length of the CDR3 is 15 residues. Here the CDR3 DNA reads TGCGCCAGCAGCCCAGAGGGGGGAGGAGACTATGAGCAGTTCTTC. Translating it yields CASSPEGGGDYEQFF.

The gene calls are TRBV9 and TRBJ2-7, with D possibly matching TRBD2 (6 bases). This CDR3 is built from 15 residues. From germline, CDR1 is SGDLS and CDR2 YYNGEE. V was pared by 2 bases and J by 3 bases, with 15 bases between. The CDR3 here is CASSVGHTSSYEQYF. For the CDR3, the DNA is TGTGCCAGCAGCGTCGGGCATACTAGCAGCTACGAGCAGTACTTC. The complete variable domain, with remaining parts taken from reference TRBV9 and TRBJ2-7, reads DSGVTQTPKHLITATGQRVTLRCSPRSGDLSVYWYQQSLDQGLQFLIQYYNGEERAKGNILERFSAQQFPDLHSELNLSSLELGDSALYFCASSVGHTSSYEQYFGPGTRLTVT.

The chain uses TRBV4-1 and TRBJ2-6, with 7 bases fitting TRBD1. Trimming at V came to 1 base and at J to 0 bases, leaving 6 bases not matched to a gene. CDR3 size: 18 residues. CDR1 and CDR2 from the germline V gene are MGHRA and YSYEKL. For the CDR3, the DNA is TGCGCCAGCAGCCAAGTCGGACAGGTCCCCTCTGGGGCCAACGTCCTGACTTTC. Translation: CASSQVGQVPSGANVLTF.

In DNA form, the CDR3 reads TGTGCCAGCCGTGGGGGACTAGCGGGTGCCAATGAGCAGTTCTTC. Protein product: CASRGGLAGANEQFF. V gene TRBV2 combines with J gene TRBJ2-1; 12 nucleotides match TRBD2. V lost 8 bases, J lost 6 bases, and 8 bases stayed unmatched. CDR3 size: 15 residues. Germline lookup yields CDR1 SNHLY and CDR2 FYNNEI.

The chain recombines TRBV5-1 with TRBJ1-4; D remains ambiguous. Germline V CDR1 and CDR2: SGHRS, YFSETQ. V was cut by 4 bases and J by 8 bases, with 15 bases left in between. This CDR3 comprises 14 residues. The CDR3 sequence is CASSPNEGREKLFF. CDR3 bases: TGCGCCAGCAGCCCCAATGAGGGCCGAGAAAAACTGTTTTTT. Looking up the rest from reference TRBV5-1 and TRBJ1-4 gives the full variable domain: KAGVTQTPRYLIKTRGQQVTLSCSPISGHRSVSWYQQTPGQGLQFLFEYFSETQRNKGNFPGRFSGRQFSNSRSEMNVSTLELGDSALYLCASSPNEGREKLFFGSGTQLSVL.

This clone was seen just once. This chain uses TRBV18 with TRBJ2-7, with 12 bases lining up with TRBD1. The CDR3 is 13 amino acids. Germline V gives CDR1 KGHSH, CDR2 LQKENI. The ends lost 6 bases at V and 5 bases at J; junction bases unmatched: 2. The CDR3 DNA is TGTGCCAGCTCGGGGACAGGGGGCAACGAGCAGTACTTC. Protein: CASSGTGGNEQYF.

The chain recombines TRBV7-9 with TRBJ2-3, with 8 bases fitting TRBD1. Germline V gene sequence: CDR1 SEHNR, CDR2 FQNEAQ (reference sequence). V shed 6 bases, J shed 6 bases, and the junction held 8 bases outside the gene matches. The CDR3 runs 14 residues. The CDR3 DNA sequence: TGTGCCAGCAGGGCAGGGGGCGGTTTCGATACGCAGTATTTT. Translated, it gives CASRAGGGFDTQYF.

The chain links TRBV7-2 to TRBJ2-2, with 7 positions matching TRBD2. Germline-derived CDR1 and CDR2 are SGHTA and FQGNSA. V lost 2 bases to trimming and J lost 5 bases; unmatched junction nucleotides: 2. CDR3 length: 14 residues. The CDR3, as DNA: TGTGCCAGCAGCTTACGCGGGGGAACCGGGGAGCTGTTTTTT. Protein product: CASSLRGGTGELFF.

This chain joins TRBV14 and TRBJ2-1; D possibly corresponds to TRBD2 (6 bases). Germline loops: CDR1 SGHDN, CDR2 FVKESK. The CDR3 is 15 residues long. V dropped 3 bases and J dropped 7 bases, with 16 bases sitting between them. CDR3 sequence: CASSHGGAGGNEQFF. The CDR3 DNA sequence: TGTGCCAGCAGCCATGGGGGAGCCGGAGGGAATGAGCAGTTCTTC.

The chain couples TRBV6-1 to TRBJ2-3, with 10 bases that match TRBD2. The CDR3 extends over 14 amino acids. Per germline, CDR1 MNHNS and CDR2 SASEGT. The V segment lost 8 bases and the J segment 5 bases; nucleotides outside the gene matches: 7. In DNA form, the CDR3 reads TGTGCCAGCCGGTTTGCTAGCGGGAGAGATACGCAGTATTTT. Residues: CASRFASGRDTQYF.

V and J are TRBV6-5 and TRBJ2-7; 8 bases match TRBD1. The CDR3 covers 15 residues. Germline V gene data show CDR1 as MNHEY and CDR2 as SVGAGI. V was pared by 2 bases and J by 4 bases, with 7 bases of the junction left unmatched. The CDR3 coding sequence is TGTGCCAGCAGTTACCGACAGGGGTGGGGGTACGAGCAGTACTTC. This gives the protein CASSYRQGWGYEQYF.

This clone was seen a handful of times. The chain employs TRBV5-5 and TRBJ2-7; the D gene is possibly TRBD1 (5 bases). V lost 1 base to trimming and J lost 2 bases, with 13 bases between them. This CDR3 region has 15 residues. Per germline, CDR1 SGHKS and CDR2 YYEKEE (reference sequence). In DNA, the CDR3 is TGTGCCAGCAGCTTGCGCAGGGAATATCCCTACGAGCAGTACTTC. Translation: CASSLRREYPYEQYF. Full variable domain (missing parts from reference TRBV5-5 and TRBJ2-7): DAGVTQSPTHLIKTRGQQVTLRCSPISGHKSVSWYQQVLGQGPQFIFQYYEKEERGRGNFPDRFSARQFPNYSSELNVNALLLGDSALYLCASSLRREYPYEQYFGPGTRLTVT.